What follows describes a single TCR beta chain. In germline, CDR1 is LNHDA, CDR2 SQIVND (reference sequence). This CDR3 region has 13 residues. The V end was cut by 10 bases, the J end by 1 base, with 11 bases between. The source of the sample is a study of control samples from healthy donors and cancer patients. Sequencing used immunoSEQ multiplex PCR; TCRdb keeps in-frame clones, though not all of them. The data hold over 150,000 clones, with roughly 94% observed a single time. The chain combines TRBV19 with TRBJ1-5; D not resolved. Specimen: blood. This clonotype originated in a man aged 35-49 years in good health. The CDR3 coding sequence is TGTGCCACTTCGGTCGGGAGCAATCAGCCCCAGCATTTT. Protein: CATSVGSNQPQHF.